The entry below describes one T cell receptor (beta chain). Authors' processing steps: Amplifying reference gene primers gave estimates of nucleated cell counts. Here immunoSEQ multiplex PCR was the method, and the copy in TCRdb shows in-frame clones only, minus some. The V and J calls and the clone size are those of that table, but D and trimming were determined from the DNA. The data hold 100,000 to 110,000 clones, with over 75% observed a single time. This CDR3 is 14 amino acids long. V was clipped by 7 bases and J by 1 base, with 10 bases between them. Germline-derived CDR1 and CDR2 are SNHLY and FYNNEI. This sample stems from a study of blood T cell repertoires in COVID-19. Across the whole study: Samples came from the United States, Italy and Spain, spanning acute and convalescent COVID-19. Sources were T cells, B-cell-depleted T cells, or PBMCs; the material itself was cDNA or gDNA.

This sequence joins TRBV2 and TRBJ2-2, with D perhaps TRBD1 (5 bases). The origin of this receptor is a human donor in a cohort sampled during active COVID-19. The sequenced material came from peripheral blood. The DNA for the CDR3 is TGTGCCAGCAAATTCGACAGGAACACCGGGGAGCTGTTTTTT. Protein: CASKFDRNTGELFF.